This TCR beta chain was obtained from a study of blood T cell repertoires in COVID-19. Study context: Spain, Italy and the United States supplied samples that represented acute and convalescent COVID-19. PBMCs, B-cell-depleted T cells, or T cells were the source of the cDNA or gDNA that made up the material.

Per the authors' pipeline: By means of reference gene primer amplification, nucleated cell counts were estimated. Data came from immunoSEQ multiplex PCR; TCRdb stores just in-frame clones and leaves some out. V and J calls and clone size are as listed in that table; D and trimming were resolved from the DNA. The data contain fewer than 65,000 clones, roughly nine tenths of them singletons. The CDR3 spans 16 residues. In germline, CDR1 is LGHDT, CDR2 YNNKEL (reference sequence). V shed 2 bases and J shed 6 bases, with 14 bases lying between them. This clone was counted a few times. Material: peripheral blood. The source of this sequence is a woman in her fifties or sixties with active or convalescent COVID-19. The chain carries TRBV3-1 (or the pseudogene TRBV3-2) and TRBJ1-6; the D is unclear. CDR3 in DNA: TGTGCCAGCAGCCAATCCCCGCCTCAACTTAATTCACCCCTCCACTTT. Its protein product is CASSQSPPQLNSPLHF.